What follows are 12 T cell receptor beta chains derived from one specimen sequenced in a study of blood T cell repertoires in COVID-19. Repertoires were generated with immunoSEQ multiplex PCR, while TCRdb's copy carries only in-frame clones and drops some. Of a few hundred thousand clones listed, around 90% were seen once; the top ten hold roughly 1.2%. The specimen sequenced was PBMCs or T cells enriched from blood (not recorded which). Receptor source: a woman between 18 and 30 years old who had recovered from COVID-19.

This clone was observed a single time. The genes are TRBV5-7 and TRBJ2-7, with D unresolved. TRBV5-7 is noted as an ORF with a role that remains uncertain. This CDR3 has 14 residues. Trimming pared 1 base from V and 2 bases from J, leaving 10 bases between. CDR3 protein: CASSLKRSTYEQYF. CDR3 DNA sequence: TGTGCCAGCAGCTTGAAGCGTTCTACCTACGAGCAGTACTTC.

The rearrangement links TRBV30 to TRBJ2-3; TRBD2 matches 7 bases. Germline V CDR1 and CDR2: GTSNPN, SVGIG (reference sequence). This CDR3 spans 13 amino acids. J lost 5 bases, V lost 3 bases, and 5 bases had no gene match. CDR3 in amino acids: CAWSSGVGDTQYF. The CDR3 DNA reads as TGTGCCTGGAGCAGCGGGGTCGGAGATACGCAGTATTTT.

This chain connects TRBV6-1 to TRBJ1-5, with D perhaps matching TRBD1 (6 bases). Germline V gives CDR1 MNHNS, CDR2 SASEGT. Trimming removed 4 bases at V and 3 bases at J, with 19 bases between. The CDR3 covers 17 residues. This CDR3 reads CASSAAVGGAYNQPQHF. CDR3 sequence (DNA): TGTGCCAGCAGTGCCGCTGTGGGGGGGGCGTACAATCAGCCCCAGCATTTT.

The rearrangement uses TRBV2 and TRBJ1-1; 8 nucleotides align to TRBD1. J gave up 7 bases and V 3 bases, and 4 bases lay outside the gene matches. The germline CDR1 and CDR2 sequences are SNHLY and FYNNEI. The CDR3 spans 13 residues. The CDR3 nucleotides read TGTGCCAGCAGTGAGGGGACAGGTTATGAAGCTTTCTTT. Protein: CASSEGTGYEAFF.

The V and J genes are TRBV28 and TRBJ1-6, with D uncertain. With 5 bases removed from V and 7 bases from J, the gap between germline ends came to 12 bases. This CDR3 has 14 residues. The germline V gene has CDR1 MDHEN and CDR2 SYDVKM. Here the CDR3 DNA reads TGTGCCAGCAGTGCCCTAAAGGAGAATTCACCCCTCCACTTT. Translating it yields CASSALKENSPLHF.

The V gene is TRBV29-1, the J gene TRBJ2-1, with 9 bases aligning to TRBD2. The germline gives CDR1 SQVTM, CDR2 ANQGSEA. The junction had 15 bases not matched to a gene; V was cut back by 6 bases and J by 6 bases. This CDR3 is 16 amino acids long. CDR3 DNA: TGCAGCGTCAACAATCCGGCTAGCGGGGTACTCAATGAGCAGTTCTTC. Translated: CSVNNPASGVLNEQFF.

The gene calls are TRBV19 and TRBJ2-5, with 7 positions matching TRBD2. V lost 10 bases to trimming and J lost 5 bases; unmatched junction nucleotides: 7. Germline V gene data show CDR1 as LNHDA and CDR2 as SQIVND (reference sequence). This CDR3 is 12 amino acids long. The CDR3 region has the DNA TGTGCCATCAAACCGCGGGGGGAGACCCAGTACTTC. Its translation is CAIKPRGETQYF. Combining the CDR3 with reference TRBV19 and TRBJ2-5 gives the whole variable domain DGGITQSPKYLFRKEGQNVTLSCEQNLNHDAMYWYRQDPGQGLRLIYYSQIVNDFQKGDIAEGYSVSREKKESFPLTVTSAQKNPTAFYLCAIKPRGETQYFGPGTRLLVL.

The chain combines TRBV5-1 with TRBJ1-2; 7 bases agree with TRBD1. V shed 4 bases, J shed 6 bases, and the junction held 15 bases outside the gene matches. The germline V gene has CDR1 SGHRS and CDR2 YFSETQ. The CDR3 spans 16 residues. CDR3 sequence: CASSPQRRDSINGYTF. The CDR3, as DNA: TGCGCCAGCAGCCCGCAACGTCGGGACAGCATAAATGGCTACACCTTC.

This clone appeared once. CDR3 bases: TGCGCCAGCAGCTTTGGTCTCGGGACAGGCGAGCAGTACTTC. This translates into CASSFGLGTGEQYF. V is TRBV5-1 and J is TRBJ2-7, with 8 bases matching TRBD1. CDR3 length equals 14 residues. V shed 2 bases, J shed 6 bases, and the junction held 7 bases outside the gene matches. Germline assignment: CDR1 SGHRS and CDR2 YFSETQ.

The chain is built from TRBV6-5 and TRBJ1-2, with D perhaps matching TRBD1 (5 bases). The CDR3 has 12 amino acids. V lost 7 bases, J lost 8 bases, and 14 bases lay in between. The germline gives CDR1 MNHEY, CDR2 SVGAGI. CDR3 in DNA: TGTGCCAGCACCACGGGGGTGCGGGGCTACACCTTC. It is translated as CASTTGVRGYTF.

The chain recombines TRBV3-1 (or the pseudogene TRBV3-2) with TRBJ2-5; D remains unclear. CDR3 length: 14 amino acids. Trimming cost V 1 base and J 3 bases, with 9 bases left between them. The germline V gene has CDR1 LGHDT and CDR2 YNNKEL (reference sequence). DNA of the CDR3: TGTGCCAGCAGCCAAGTAGTGGTCGAAGAGACCCAGTACTTC. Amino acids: CASSQVVVEETQYF.

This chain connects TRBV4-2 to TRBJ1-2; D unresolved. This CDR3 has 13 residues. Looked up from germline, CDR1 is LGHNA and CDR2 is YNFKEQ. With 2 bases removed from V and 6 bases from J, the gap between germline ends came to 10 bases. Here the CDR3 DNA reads TGTGCCAGCAGCCAAAACGGTTACGATGGCTACACCTTC. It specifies CASSQNGYDGYTF.